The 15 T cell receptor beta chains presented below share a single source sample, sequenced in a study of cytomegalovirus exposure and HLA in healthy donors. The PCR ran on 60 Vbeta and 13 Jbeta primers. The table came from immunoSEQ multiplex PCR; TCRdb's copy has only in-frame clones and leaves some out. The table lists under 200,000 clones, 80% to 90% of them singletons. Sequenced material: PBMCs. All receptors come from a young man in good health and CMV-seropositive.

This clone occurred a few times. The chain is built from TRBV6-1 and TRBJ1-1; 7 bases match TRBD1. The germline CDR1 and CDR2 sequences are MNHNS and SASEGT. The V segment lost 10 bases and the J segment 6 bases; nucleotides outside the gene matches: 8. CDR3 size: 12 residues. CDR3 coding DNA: TGTGCCACCAAACAGGGGCCCCCTGAAGCTTTCTTT. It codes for CATKQGPPEAFF.

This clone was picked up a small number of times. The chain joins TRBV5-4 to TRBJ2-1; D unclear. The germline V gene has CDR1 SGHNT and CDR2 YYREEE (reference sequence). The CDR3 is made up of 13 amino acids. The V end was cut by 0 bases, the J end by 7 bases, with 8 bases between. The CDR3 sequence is CASSLVAPNEQFF. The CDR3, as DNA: TGTGCCAGCAGCTTGGTAGCCCCTAATGAGCAGTTCTTC. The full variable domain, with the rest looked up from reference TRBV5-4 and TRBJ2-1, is ETGVTQSPTHLIKTRGQQVTLRCSSQSGHNTVSWYQQALGQGPQFIFQYYREEENGRGNFPPRFSGLQFPNYSSELNVNALELDDSALYLCASSLVAPNEQFFGPGTRLTVL.

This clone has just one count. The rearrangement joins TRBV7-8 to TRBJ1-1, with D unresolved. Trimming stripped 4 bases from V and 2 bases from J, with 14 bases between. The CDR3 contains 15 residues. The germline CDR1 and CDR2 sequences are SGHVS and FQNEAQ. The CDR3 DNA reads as TGTGCCAGCAGCTCAACTGGAGGTTCAAACACTGAAGCTTTCTTT. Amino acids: CASSSTGGSNTEAFF.

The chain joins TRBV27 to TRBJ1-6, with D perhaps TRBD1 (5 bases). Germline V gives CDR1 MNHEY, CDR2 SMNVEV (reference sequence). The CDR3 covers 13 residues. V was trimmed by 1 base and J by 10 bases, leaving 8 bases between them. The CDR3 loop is CASSLWGRSPLHF. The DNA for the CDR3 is TGTGCCAGCAGTTTATGGGGCAGATCACCCCTCCACTTT.

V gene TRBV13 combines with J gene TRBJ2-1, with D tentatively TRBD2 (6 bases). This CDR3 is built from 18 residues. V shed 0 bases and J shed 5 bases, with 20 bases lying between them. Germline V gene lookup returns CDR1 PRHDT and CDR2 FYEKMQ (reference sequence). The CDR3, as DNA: TGTGCCAGCAGCTTAGGGGTGAAGGTTTTAGCGGAGAACAATGAGCAGTTCTTC. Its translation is CASSLGVKVLAENNEQFF.

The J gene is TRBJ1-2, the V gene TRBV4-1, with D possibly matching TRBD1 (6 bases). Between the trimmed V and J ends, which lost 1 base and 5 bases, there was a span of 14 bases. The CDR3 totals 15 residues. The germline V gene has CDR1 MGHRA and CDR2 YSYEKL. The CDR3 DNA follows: TGCGCCAGCAGCCAAGTTGCCGGGACAACGTATGGCTACACCTTC. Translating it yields CASSQVAGTTYGYTF.

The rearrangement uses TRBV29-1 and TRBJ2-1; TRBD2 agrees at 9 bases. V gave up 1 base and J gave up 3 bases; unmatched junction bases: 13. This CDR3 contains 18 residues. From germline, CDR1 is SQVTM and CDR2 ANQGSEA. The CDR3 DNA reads TGCAGCGTTGAAGTGGCGAGCGGGGGGAACCTAGTCTACAATGAGCAGTTCTTC. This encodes CSVEVASGGNLVYNEQFF.

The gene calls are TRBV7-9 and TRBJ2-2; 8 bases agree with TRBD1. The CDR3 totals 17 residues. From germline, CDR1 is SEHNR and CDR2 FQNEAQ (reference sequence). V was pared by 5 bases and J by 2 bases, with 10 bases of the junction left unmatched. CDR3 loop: CASSREQGVTNTGELFF. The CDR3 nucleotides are TGTGCCAGCAGCCGAGAACAGGGGGTGACAAACACCGGGGAGCTGTTTTTT. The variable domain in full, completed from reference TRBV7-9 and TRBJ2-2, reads DTGVSQNPRHKITKRGQNVTFRCDPISEHNRLYWYRQTLGQGPEFLTYFQNEAQLEKSRLLSDRFSAERPKGSFSTLEIQRTEQGDSAMYLCASSREQGVTNTGELFFGEGSRLTVL.

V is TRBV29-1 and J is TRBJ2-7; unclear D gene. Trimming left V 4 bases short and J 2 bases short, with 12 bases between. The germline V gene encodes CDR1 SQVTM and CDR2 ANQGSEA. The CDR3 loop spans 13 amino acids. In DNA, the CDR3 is TGCAGCGTTGTGTTTTCTCGGGCCTACGAGCAGTACTTC. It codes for CSVVFSRAYEQYF.

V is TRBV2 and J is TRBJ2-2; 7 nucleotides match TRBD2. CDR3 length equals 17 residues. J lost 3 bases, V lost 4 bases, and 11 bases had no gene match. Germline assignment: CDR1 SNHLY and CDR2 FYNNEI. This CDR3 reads CASSGDYNKEDTGELFF. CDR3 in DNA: TGTGCCAGCAGTGGGGACTACAACAAGGAAGACACCGGGGAGCTGTTTTTT.

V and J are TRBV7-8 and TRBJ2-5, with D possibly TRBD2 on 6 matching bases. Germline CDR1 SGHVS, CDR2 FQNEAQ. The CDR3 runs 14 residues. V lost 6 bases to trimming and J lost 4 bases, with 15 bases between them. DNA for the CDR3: TGTGCCAGCAGACACACGGGGGACCCAGAGACCCAGTACTTC. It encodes CASRHTGDPETQYF.

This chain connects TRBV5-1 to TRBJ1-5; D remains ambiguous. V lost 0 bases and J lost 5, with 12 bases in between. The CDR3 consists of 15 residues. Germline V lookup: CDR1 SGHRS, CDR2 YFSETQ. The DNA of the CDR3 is TGCGCCAGCAGCTTGGGGTCAGCGCGGGATCAGCCCCAGCATTTT. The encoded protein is CASSLGSARDQPQHF.

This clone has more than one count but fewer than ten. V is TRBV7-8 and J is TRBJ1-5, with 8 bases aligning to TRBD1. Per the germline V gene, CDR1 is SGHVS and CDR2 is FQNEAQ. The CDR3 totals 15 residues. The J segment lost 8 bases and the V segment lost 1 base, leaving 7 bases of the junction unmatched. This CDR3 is CASSLGTGSRKPQHF. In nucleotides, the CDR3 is TGTGCCAGCAGCTTAGGGACAGGGTCGAGGAAGCCCCAGCATTTT.

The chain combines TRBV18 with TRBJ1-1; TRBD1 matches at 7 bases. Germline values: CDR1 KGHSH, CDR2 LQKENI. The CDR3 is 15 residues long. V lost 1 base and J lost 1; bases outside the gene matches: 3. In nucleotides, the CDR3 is TGTGCCAGCTCACCACAAGGGGGCCCGAACACTGAAGCTTTCTTT. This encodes CASSPQGGPNTEAFF.

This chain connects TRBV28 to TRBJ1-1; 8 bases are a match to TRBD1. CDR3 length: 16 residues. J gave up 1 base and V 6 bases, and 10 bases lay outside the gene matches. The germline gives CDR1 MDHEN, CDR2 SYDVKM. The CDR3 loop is CASRYSQGAPNTEAFF. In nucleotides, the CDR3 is TGTGCCAGCAGATACTCCCAGGGGGCACCGAACACTGAAGCTTTCTTT.